This T cell receptor (beta chain) emerged from a study of cytomegalovirus exposure and HLA in healthy donors. Study-wide background: The same platform as the roughly 670 first-cohort repertoires was used for the 110 or so validation repertoires, a later analysis reported.

Looked up from germline, CDR1 is LNHDA and CDR2 is SQIVND (reference sequence). After removal of 4 bases from V and 3 bases from J, the junction contained 4 bases not matched to a gene. The CDR3 contains 15 residues. Measured with immunoSEQ multiplex PCR; TCRdb has only the in-frame clones, and not every one. Of 180,000 or so clones in the sample, around nine tenths were seen once. The sequenced material came from PBMCs. The rearrangement joins TRBV19 to TRBJ1-4; the match to TRBD1 covers 8 bases. The clonotype comes from a man younger than 40 in good health and CMV-seropositive. CDR3 nucleotide sequence: TGTGCCAGTAGTAGACAGGGGAGGGCTAATGAAAAACTGTTTTTT. Translation gives CASSRQGRANEKLFF.